Sequencing of this T cell receptor (beta chain) was carried out in a study of cytomegalovirus exposure and HLA in healthy donors. About this clone: Its antigen remains unknown.

Study conclusions and caveats: Sequencing artifact likely explains a cluster of highly shared sequence variants. Associated with cytomegalovirus, according to the listing, were 150 to 200 TCR beta chains.

Germline V gene sequence: CDR1 SNHLY, CDR2 FYNNEI. The CDR3 is 12 residues long. The ends were cut back, 7 bases at V and 6 bases at J, with 12 bases in the middle. Primers: 60 Vbeta forward and 13 Jbeta reverse. Profiled with immunoSEQ multiplex PCR; TCRdb holds only in-frame clones, not every one. The sample lists roughly 120,000 clones, roughly 80% occurring once. The origin of this receptor is a man aged 45-65 years in good health and CMV-seropositive. This chain connects TRBV2 to TRBJ1-1; unclear D gene. Sequencing was performed on PBMCs. The CDR3 here is CASTEQTSEAFF. DNA of the CDR3: TGTGCCAGCACCGAGCAGACATCTGAAGCTTTCTTT.